This T cell receptor (beta chain) comes out of a study of molecular identifiers for immune sequencing clone quantification. Across the study: Naive CD8 cell RNA, from roughly 20,000 or 100,000 cells, was split five ways in replicates, with four sequenced. Study-wide results and limits: It was shown that clones above 20 RNA copies held over 97% of effector molecules, but under 1% in naive cells.

This clonotype was counted many times. Its antigen is still unknown. The CDR3 is 11 residues long. The germline gives CDR1 MNHEY, CDR2 SVGEGT. With 10 bases removed from V and 7 bases from J, the gap between germline ends came to 11 bases. Sorting recovered naive CD8 T cells on a CD8+CD4-CCR7+CD45RA+ profile. Via MiXCR, TCRdb re-called the PCR reads, giving one row per CDR3 protein. Of 85,000 to 90,000 distinct CDR3 sequences in the sample, 15% to 20% are singletons; the top ten hold around 0.88%. The clonotype originates from a human donor in good health. Some libraries in this study had Jurkat cell RNA spiked in. The rearrangement links TRBV6-2 or TRBV6-3 to TRBJ2-1; the D is unclear. Material: naive CD8+ T cells from blood, with Jurkat cell RNA spiked in. Regarding subset: FACS-sorted CD8+CD4-CCR7+CD45RA+ naive T cells. This chain's CDR3 is CAIQVGNEQFF. The CDR3, as DNA: TGTGCCATCCAAGTTGGGAATGAGCAGTTCTTC.